This record concerns one T cell receptor beta chain sequence. Its target is unknown. The data originate from a study of blood T cells in healthy people across ages. Study-level results: Relative to aged donors, long-lived donors carried more naive CD4+ cells and displayed higher diversity. Percentage of naive T cells showed a strong correlation with TCR beta diversity.

The donors, aged about 6 to 95, were healthy Caucasians from Russia. Each donor gave approximately 9.5 milliliters of peripheral blood. A sample-barcoded 5' primer and a J-beta primer mix were used in a second PCR of about 7 to 11 cycles. TCRdb analysed the 5' RACE reads with MiXCR anew, one entry per CDR3 protein. The data hold around 1.5 million distinct CDR3 sequences, with roughly 60% observed a single time. The source material was blood. This receptor was obtained from a man aged 18 to 29 in good health.

The CDR3 reads CASSLVSYEAFF. CDR3 bases: TGCGCCAGCAGCTTGGTTTCCTATGAAGCTTTCTTT. This sequence joins TRBV5-1 and TRBJ1-1, with D unresolved. The CDR3 has 12 residues. V shed 0 bases and J shed 7 bases, with 7 bases lying between them. The V gene's germline CDR1 is SGHRS and CDR2 YFSETQ.